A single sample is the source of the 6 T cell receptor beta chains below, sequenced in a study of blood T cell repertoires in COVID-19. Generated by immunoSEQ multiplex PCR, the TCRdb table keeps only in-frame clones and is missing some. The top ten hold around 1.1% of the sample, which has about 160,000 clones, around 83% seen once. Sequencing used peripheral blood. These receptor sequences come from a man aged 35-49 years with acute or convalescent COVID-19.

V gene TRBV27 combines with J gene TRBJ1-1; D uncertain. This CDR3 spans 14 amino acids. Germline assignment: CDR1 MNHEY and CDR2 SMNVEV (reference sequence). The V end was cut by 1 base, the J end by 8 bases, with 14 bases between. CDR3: CASSLYGVGKEAFF. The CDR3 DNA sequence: TGTGCCAGCAGTTTATATGGGGTCGGGAAGGAAGCTTTCTTT.

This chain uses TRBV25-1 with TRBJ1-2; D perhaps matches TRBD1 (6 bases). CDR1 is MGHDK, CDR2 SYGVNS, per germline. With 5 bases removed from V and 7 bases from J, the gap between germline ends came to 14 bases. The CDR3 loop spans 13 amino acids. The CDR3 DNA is TGTGCCAGCAGTCAACAGGGTTCGGGTGGCTACACCTTC. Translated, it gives CASSQQGSGGYTF.

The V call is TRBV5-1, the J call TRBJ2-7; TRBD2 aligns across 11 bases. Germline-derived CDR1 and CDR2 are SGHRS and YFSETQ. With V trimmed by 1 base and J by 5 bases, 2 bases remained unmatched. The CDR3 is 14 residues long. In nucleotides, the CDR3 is TGCGCCAGCAGCTTGACTAGCGGGGGCCACGAGCAGTACTTC. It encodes CASSLTSGGHEQYF.

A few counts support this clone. CDR3 nucleotides: TGTGCCAGTAGTTCGGGGACTAGCGGGTCGATCCTGAGCTCCTACAATGAGCAGTTCTTC. It translates to CASSSGTSGSILSSYNEQFF. This chain joins TRBV19 and TRBJ2-1; TRBD2 matches at 12 bases. The trim removed 5 bases at V and 0 bases at J, leaving 14 bases unmatched. Germline CDR1 LNHDA, CDR2 SQIVND (reference sequence). The CDR3 extends over 20 amino acids.

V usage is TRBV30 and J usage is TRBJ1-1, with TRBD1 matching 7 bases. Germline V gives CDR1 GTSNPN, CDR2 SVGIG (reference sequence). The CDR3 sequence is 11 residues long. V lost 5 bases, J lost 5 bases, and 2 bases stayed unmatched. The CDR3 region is CAWAGQTEAFF. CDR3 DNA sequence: TGTGCCTGGGCGGGACAGACTGAAGCTTTCTTT. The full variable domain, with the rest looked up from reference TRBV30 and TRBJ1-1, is SQTIHQWPATLVQPVGSPLSLECTVEGTSNPNLYWYRQAAGRGLQLLFYSVGIGQISSEVPQNLSASRPQDRQFILSSKKLLLSDSGFYLCAWAGQTEAFFGQGTRLTVV.

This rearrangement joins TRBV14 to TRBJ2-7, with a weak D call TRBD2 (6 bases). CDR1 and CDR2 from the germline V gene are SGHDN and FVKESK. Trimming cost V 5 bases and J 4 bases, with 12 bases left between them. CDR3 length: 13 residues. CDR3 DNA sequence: TGTGCCAGCAGCAAGGGACTGGCATACGAGCAGTACTTC. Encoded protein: CASSKGLAYEQYF.